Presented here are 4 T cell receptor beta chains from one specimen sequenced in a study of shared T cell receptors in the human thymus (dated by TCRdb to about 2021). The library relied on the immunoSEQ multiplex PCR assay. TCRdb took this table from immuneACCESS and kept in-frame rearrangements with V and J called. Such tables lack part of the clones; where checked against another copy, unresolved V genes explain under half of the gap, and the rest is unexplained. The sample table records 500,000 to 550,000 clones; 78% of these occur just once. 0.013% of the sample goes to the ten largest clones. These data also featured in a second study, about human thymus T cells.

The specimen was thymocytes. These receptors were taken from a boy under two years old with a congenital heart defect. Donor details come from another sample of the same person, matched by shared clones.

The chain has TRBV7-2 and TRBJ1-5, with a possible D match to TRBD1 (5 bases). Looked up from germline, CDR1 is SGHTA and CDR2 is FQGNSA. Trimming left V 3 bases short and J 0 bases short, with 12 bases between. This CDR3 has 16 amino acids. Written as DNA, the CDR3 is TGTGCCAGCAGCTTCTCAGGGCTGTATAGCAATCAGCCCCAGCATTTT. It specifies CASSFSGLYSNQPQHF.

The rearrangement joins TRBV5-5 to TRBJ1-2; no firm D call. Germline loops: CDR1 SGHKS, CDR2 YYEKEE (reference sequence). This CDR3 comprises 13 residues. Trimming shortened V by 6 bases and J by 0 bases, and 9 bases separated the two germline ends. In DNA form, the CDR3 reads TGTGCCAGCAACTGGGGAGCTAACTATGGCTACACCTTC. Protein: CASNWGANYGYTF.

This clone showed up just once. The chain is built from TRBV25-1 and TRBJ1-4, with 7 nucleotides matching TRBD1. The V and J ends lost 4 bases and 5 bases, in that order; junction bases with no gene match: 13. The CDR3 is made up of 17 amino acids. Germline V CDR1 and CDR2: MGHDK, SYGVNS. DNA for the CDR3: TGTGCCAGCAGTGGTGGGGACCAGACAGGGAGGAATGAAAAACTGTTTTTT. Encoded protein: CASSGGDQTGRNEKLFF.

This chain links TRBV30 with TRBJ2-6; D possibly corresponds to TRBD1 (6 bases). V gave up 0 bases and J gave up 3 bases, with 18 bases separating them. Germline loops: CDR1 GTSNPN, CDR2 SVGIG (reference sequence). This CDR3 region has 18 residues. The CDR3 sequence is CAWSVLDRSPGGANVLTF. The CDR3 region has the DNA TGTGCCTGGAGTGTACTGGACAGATCCCCTGGTGGGGCCAACGTCCTGACTTTC.